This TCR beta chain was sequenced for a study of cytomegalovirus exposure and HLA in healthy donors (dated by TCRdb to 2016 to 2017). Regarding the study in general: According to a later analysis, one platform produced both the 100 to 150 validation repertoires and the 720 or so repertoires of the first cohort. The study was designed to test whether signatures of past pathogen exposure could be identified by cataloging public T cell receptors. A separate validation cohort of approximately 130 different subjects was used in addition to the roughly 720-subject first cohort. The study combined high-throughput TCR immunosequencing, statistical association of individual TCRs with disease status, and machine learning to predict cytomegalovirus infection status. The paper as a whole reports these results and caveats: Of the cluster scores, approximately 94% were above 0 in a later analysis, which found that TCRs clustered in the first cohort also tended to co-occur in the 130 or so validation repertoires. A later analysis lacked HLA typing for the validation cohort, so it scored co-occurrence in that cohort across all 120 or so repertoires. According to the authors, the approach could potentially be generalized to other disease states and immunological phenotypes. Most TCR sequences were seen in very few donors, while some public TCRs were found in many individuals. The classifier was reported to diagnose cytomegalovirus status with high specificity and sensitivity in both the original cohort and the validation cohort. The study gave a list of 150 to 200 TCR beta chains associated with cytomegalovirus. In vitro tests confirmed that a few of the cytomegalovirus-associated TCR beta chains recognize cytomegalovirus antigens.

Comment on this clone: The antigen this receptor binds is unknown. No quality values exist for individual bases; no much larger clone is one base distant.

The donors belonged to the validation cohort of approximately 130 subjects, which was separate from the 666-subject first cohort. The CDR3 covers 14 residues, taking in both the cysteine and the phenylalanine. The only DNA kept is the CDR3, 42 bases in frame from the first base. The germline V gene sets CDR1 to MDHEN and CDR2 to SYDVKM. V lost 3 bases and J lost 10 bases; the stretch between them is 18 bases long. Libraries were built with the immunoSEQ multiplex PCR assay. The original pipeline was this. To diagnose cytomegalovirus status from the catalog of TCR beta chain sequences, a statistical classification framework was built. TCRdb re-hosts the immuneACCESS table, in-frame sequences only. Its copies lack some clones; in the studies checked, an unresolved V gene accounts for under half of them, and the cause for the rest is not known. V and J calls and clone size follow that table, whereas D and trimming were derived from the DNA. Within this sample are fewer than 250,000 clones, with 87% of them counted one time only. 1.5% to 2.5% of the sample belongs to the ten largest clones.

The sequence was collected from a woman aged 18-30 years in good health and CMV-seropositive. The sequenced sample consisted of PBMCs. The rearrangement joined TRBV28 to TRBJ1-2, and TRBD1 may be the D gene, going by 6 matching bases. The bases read TGTGCCAGCAGTTTTAGGTTTGGCAGGGGTCCCTACACCTTC. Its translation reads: CASSFRFGRGPYTF.